This TCR beta chain was identified during a study of response to subunit inactivated influenza vaccine. Concerning this clonotype itself: Antigen: not known.

V dropped 3 bases and J dropped 0; count of bases not matched to a gene: 5. The CDR3 spans 17 residues. The germline V gene encodes CDR1 KGHDR and CDR2 SFDVKD. TCRdb re-analysed the RT-PCR reads in MiXCR, keeping a single row per CDR3 protein. This table has a few hundred thousand distinct CDR3 sequences, approximately 15% appearing once. Broader study findings: After each seasonal influenza vaccination, few new T cells are recruited, the authors suggested.

The sequencing here drew on PBMCs from blood, taken less than 13 days after vaccination. The source of this sequence is a man aged 45-60 years who received an inactivated influenza vaccine. The V call is TRBV24-1, the J call TRBJ2-1, with 9 nucleotides matching TRBD1. The CDR3 coding sequence is TGTGCCACCAGTGATAAACAGGGGGCCCGCTCCTACAATGAGCAGTTCTTC. It specifies CATSDKQGARSYNEQFF.